This TCR beta chain was recorded in a study of cytomegalovirus exposure and HLA in healthy donors. Overall study findings and caveats: Published work reported that the classifier diagnosed cytomegalovirus status with high specificity and sensitivity. Trimming of TCR beta V- and J-genes showed a link, identified in a later analysis, to a missense DCLRE1C variant.

A note on this clone: Antigen unknown.

Trimming stripped 5 bases from V and 4 bases from J, with 11 bases between. CDR3 length: 13 amino acids. Germline assignment: CDR1 SGHTA and CDR2 FQGTGA. In the PCR, 60 Vbeta and 13 Jbeta primers were used. Method: immunoSEQ multiplex PCR; TCRdb's copy keeps in-frame clones and lacks some. The sample has roughly 100,000 clones, about 70% seen once. The sequenced material came from PBMCs. The TCR sequence derives from a woman between 40 and 55 years old in good health and CMV-seronegative. The V gene is TRBV7-3, the J gene TRBJ1-2; D gene uncertain. CDR3 sequence: CASSNSISYGYTF. CDR3 sequence (DNA): TGTGCCAGCAGCAATAGCATTTCCTATGGCTACACCTTC.